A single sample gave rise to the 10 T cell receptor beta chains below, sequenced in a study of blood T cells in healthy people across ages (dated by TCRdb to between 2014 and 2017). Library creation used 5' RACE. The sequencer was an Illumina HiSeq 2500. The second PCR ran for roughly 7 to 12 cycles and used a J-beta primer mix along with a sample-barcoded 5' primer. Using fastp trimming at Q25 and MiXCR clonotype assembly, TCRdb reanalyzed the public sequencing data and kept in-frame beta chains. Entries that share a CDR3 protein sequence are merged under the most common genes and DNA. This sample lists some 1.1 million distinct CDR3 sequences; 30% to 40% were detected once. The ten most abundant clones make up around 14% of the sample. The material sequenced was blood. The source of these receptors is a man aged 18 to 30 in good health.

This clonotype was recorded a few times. In DNA, the CDR3 is TGTGCCAGTACACCAGGGCTGCTCTCTGGGGCCAACGTCCTGACTTTC. It is translated as CASTPGLLSGANVLTF. The chain carries TRBV19 and TRBJ2-6, with a possible D match to TRBD1 (5 bases). The V gene's germline CDR1 is LNHDA and CDR2 SQIVND (reference sequence). The CDR3 covers 16 residues. Trimming took 7 bases from V and 0 from J, leaving 13 bases between them.

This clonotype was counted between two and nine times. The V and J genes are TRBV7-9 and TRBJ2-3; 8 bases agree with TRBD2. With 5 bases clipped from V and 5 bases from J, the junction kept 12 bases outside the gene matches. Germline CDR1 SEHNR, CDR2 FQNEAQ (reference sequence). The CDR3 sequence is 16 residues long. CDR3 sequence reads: CASSLPRSGGKDTQYF. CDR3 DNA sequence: TGTGCCAGCAGCCTCCCCCGCAGCGGGGGTAAAGATACGCAGTATTTT.

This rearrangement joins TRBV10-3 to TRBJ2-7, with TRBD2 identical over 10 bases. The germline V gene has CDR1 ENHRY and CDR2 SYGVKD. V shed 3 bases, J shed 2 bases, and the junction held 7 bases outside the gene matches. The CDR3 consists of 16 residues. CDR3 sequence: CAISELGLADPYEQYF. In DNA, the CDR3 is TGTGCCATCAGTGAACTAGGACTAGCGGATCCCTACGAGCAGTACTTC.

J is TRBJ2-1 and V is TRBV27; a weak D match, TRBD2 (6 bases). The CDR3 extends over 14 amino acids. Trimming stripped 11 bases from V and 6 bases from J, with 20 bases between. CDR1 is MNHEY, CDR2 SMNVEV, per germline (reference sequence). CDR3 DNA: TGTGCCTGGGTCGGGGGTGGGTATGCCAATGAGCAGTTCTTC. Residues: CAWVGGGYANEQFF.

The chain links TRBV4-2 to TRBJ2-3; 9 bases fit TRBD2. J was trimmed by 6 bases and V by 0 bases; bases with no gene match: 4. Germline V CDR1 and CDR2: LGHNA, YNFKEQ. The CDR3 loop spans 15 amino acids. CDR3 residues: CASSQERGGHDTQYF. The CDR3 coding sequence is TGTGCCAGCAGCCAAGAGCGGGGGGGCCATGATACGCAGTATTTT.

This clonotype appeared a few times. CDR3 in DNA: TGCAGTGCTAGAGTCGGCTCTCGTGGCTACACCTTC. Protein: CSARVGSRGYTF. V usage is TRBV20-1 and J usage is TRBJ1-2, with D uncertain. The CDR3 covers 12 residues. Trimming shortened V by 1 base and J by 7 bases, and 10 bases separated the two germline ends. CDR1 is DFQATT and CDR2 is SNEGSKA in the germline V gene (reference sequence).

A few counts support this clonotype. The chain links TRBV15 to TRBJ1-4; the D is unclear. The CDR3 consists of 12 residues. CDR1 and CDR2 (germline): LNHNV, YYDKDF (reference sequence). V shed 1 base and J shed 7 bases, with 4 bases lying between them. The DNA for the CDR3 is TGTGCCACCAGCAGAGGAAGTGAAAAACTGTTTTTT. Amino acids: CATSRGSEKLFF.

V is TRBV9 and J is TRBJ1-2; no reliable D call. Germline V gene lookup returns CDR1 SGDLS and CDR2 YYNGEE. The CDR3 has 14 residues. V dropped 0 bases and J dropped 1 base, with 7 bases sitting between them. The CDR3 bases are TGTGCCAGCAGCGTAGATCCGTTTAACTATGGCTACACCTTC. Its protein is CASSVDPFNYGYTF.

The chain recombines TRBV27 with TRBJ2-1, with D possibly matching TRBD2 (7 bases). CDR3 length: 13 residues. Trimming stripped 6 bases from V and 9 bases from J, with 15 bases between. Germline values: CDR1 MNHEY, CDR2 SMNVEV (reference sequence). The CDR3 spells CASRTGGRSEQFF. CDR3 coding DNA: TGTGCCAGCAGGACGGGGGGCCGGAGTGAGCAGTTCTTC.

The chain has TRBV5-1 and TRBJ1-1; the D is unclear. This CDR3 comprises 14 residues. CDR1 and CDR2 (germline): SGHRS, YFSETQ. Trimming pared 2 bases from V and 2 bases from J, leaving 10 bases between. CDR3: CASSFFGPNTEAFF. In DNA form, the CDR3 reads TGCGCCAGCAGCTTTTTTGGACCTAACACTGAAGCTTTCTTT.